Presented here are 9 T cell receptor beta chains from one specimen sequenced in a study of T cells in tuberculosis. Sorting used thawed, overnight-rested PBMC stained with anti-CD3, a viability dye and GMM-loaded CD1B tetramer. The lipid loaded on the CD1B tetramers was C32 glucose monomycolate from Rhodococcus equi. Profiling relied on immunoSEQ multiplex PCR, and the TCRdb table lists in-frame clones only, not all of them. The table has tens of thousands of clones, under 95% seen once; the top ten hold around 2%. The sequenced material came from CD1b-GMM tetramer-negative cells sorted from PBMCs. These receptors were collected from an adult woman with latent tuberculosis.

This clone was seen only a few times. The chain carries TRBV7-9 and TRBJ2-1; no firm D call. The germline V and J ends were trimmed by 5 bases and 4 bases, with 15 bases remaining between them. This CDR3 is 15 amino acids long. Germline loops: CDR1 SEHNR, CDR2 FQNEAQ (reference sequence). The CDR3 here is CASSTNAAVYNEQFF. In DNA form, the CDR3 reads TGTGCCAGCAGCACTAACGCGGCAGTTTACAATGAGCAGTTCTTC.

The chain carries TRBV11-2 and TRBJ2-5, with TRBD2 matching 9 bases. Germline V CDR1 and CDR2: SGHAT, FQNNGV. V dropped 5 bases and J dropped 5; count of bases not matched to a gene: 12. The CDR3 runs 16 residues. CDR3 residues: CASSPGGGGAGETQYF. The CDR3 bases are TGTGCCAGCAGCCCTGGGGGCGGGGGGGCCGGGGAGACCCAGTACTTC.

This sequence joins TRBV2 and TRBJ2-5; no clear D. V lost 5 bases and J lost 5, with 6 bases in between. The CDR3 extends over 11 amino acids. From germline, CDR1 is SNHLY and CDR2 FYNNEI. CDR3 nucleotides: TGTGCCAGCAGTCTCGGGGAGACCCAGTACTTC. This encodes CASSLGETQYF.

This chain connects TRBV5-1 to TRBJ1-3, with D possibly TRBD1 on 6 matching bases. The germline gives CDR1 SGHRS, CDR2 YFSETQ. The CDR3 is made up of 15 amino acids. Between the trimmed V and J ends, which lost 1 base and 2 bases, there was a span of 10 bases. The CDR3 here is CASSLITGTGNTIYF. CDR3 coding DNA: TGCGCCAGCAGCTTGATAACAGGGACTGGAAACACCATATATTTT.

A note on this clone: A read error may produce the germline difference seen at one junction end. Additional DNA sequences in this sample encode the identical CDR3. Here the CDR3 DNA reads TGCGCCAGCAGTGTGGGGGGGAGCACAGATACGCAGTATTTT. It is translated as CASSVGGSTDTQYF. The chain employs TRBV6-4 and TRBJ2-3; 7 bases map to TRBD2. CDR3 length: 14 amino acids. CDR1 and CDR2 from the germline V gene are MRHNA and SNTAGT.

This rearrangement joins TRBV19 to TRBJ2-7; D perhaps matches TRBD1 (6 bases). V shed 1 base and J shed 11 bases, with 21 bases lying between them. Per germline, CDR1 LNHDA and CDR2 SQIVND (reference sequence). The CDR3 totals 15 residues. The CDR3 sequence is CASSIGGAGEFTKYF. CDR3 nucleotides: TGTGCCAGTAGTATAGGAGGGGCAGGGGAGTTTACTAAGTACTTC. The full variable domain, with the rest looked up from reference TRBV19 and TRBJ2-7, is DGGITQSPKYLFRKEGQNVTLSCEQNLNHDAMYWYRQDPGQGLRLIYYSQIVNDFQKGDIAEGYSVSREKKESFPLTVTSAQKNPTAFYLCASSIGGAGEFTKYFGPGTRLTVT.

This sequence joins TRBV14 and TRBJ1-3; D is unclear. V lost 3 bases and J 4 bases, leaving 16 bases between the germline ends. The germline gives CDR1 SGHDN, CDR2 FVKESK. The CDR3 has 16 amino acids. CDR3 region: CASSHIRGSMGNTIYF. The DNA for the CDR3 is TGTGCCAGCAGCCATATCCGGGGATCCATGGGAAACACCATATATTTT.

This chain joins TRBV7-2 and TRBJ2-7; weak D call: TRBD1 (6 bases). Between the trimmed V and J ends, which lost 1 base and 3 bases, there was a span of 19 bases. Germline V gene data show CDR1 as SGHTA and CDR2 as FQGNSA. This CDR3 region has 17 residues. The CDR3 bases are TGTGCCAGCAGCTTAGGAATCTTGGCAGGGGATGGCTACGAGCAGTACTTC. It translates to CASSLGILAGDGYEQYF.

The J gene is TRBJ1-1, the V gene TRBV5-1; a weak D match, TRBD1 (5 bases). Trimming took off 0 bases at V and 0 bases at J, with 9 bases between the two ends. The CDR3 totals 15 residues. The V gene's germline CDR1 is SGHRS and CDR2 YFSETQ. As DNA, the CDR3 is TGCGCCAGCAGCTTGGGTGCAGGGATGAACACTGAAGCTTTCTTT. It yields the protein CASSLGAGMNTEAFF. The whole variable domain, remainder taken from reference TRBV5-1 and TRBJ1-1, is KAGVTQTPRYLIKTRGQQVTLSCSPISGHRSVSWYQQTPGQGLQFLFEYFSETQRNKGNFPGRFSGRQFSNSRSEMNVSTLELGDSALYLCASSLGAGMNTEAFFGQGTRLTVV.